This section outlines one TCR beta chain sequence together with its context. Its specificity is not known. J lost 7 bases, V lost 2 bases, and 7 bases had no gene match. The CDR3 contains 14 residues. CDR1 and CDR2 (germline): SGHVS, FQNEAQ. This sample was included in a study of T cells after yellow fever vaccination. The study made its TCR cDNA through 5'RACE template switching. That step introduced a universal primer site along with UMIs. TCRdb passed the 5' RACE reads through MiXCR, listing each CDR3 protein once. The top ten clones hold 35% to 50% of a sample with approximately 93,000 distinct CDR3 sequences, around 5.8% of them seen once. Study-level results: Faster peaking, at day 5 versus 15, marked a secondary response that was weaker.

The chain is built from TRBV7-8 and TRBJ1-2, with TRBD1 matching 7 bases. The sequence came from a man aged 18-30 years who received the YFV17D yellow fever vaccine. The starting material was CD8+ T cells sorted from PBMCs, obtained 10 days after the yellow fever booster vaccination. The CDR3 sequence is CASSLNKGAVGYTF. The CDR3 DNA reads as TGTGCCAGCAGCTTAAATAAGGGGGCGGTTGGCTACACCTTC.